This T cell receptor beta chain was captured by sequencing in a study of cytomegalovirus exposure and HLA in healthy donors. This CDR3 spans 19 amino acids. With 60 Vbeta and 13 Jbeta primers, the PCR was carried out. The repertoire was sequenced with immunoSEQ multiplex PCR; TCRdb's copy has only in-frame clones and lacks some. The sample holds some 190,000 clones, 80% to 90% seen once. Specimen: PBMCs. V and J are TRBV21-1 and TRBJ1-4; no check of the table's D call, TRBD1, against the DNA was made. TRBV21-1 is annotated as a pseudogene. The sequence derives from a man aged 35 to 55 in good health and CMV-seropositive. The CDR3 DNA is TGTGCCAGCAGCAAAGAGGGATCGACCGGGACAGGGGGAAATGAAAAACTGTTTTTT. It encodes CASSKEGSTGTGGNEKLFF.